This TCR beta chain comes out of a study of OX40 agonist ivuxolimab in advanced cancers. The germline V gene encodes CDR1 LNHDA and CDR2 SQIVND (reference sequence). The CDR3 consists of 14 residues. The V end was cut by 3 bases, the J end by 5 bases, with 10 bases between. On this clone itself: Its target is not known.

This table comes from immunoSEQ multiplex PCR, and its TCRdb copy is limited to in-frame clones, with some not included. The data show around 44,000 clones, with about 87% seen just once and roughly a third held by the top ten. General study points: There was clonal expansion of CD4+ and CD8+ blood T cells by week 6 at 0.1 to 3.0 mg/kg.

The sequencing here drew on CD4+ or CD8+ T cells sorted from blood, taken in a trial of the OX40 agonist ivuxolimab. This chain uses TRBV19 with TRBJ2-2; possibly TRBD2 for D (5 bases). The source of this sequence is an adult with an advanced solid tumor such as melanoma, head and neck, liver or kidney cancer. The CDR3 here is CASSISPGTGELFF. As DNA, the CDR3 is TGTGCCAGTAGTATTTCCCCGGGAACCGGGGAGCTGTTTTTT.